What follows describes a single TCR beta chain. This record belongs to a study of blood T cell repertoires in COVID-19. Study-wide background: Acute-phase and convalescent COVID-19 samples originated in the United States, Italy and Spain. Nucleic acid was either cDNA or gDNA, and it came from T cells, B-cell-depleted T cells, or PBMCs.

J was trimmed by 4 bases and V by 4 bases; bases with no gene match: 8. CDR1 is SGDLS, CDR2 YYNGEE, per germline. The CDR3 covers 15 residues. Authors' data handling: Amplified reference gene primers provided the basis for estimating nucleated cell counts. Only in-frame clones appear in the TCRdb table, and some are missing; sequencing was by immunoSEQ multiplex PCR. That table supplies the V and J calls and clone size; D and trimming were determined from the DNA. The sample carries 55,000 to 65,000 clones, more than 75% recorded once. The chain has TRBV9 and TRBJ2-3; 8 bases are a match to TRBD2. The clonotype comes from an elderly man in a cohort sampled during active COVID-19. The sequenced sample was peripheral blood. The CDR3 loop is CASSPVSGGSDTQYF. Written as DNA, the CDR3 is TGTGCCAGCAGCCCCGTCAGCGGGGGTTCAGATACGCAGTATTTT.